This T cell receptor beta chain stems from a study of cytomegalovirus exposure and HLA in healthy donors. Study-level background: Early released data comprised about 84 million unique TCRs from HLA-typed donors. General study results and limits: The later analysis indicated that the majority of CMV-associated TCR beta chains appeared HLA-restricted. More clonal expansion characterized HLA-associated TCR beta chains than equally common others in a later analysis. A reported reduction in N-insertions relative to the approximately 670-donor mean was seen in an Asian-associated ancestry cluster in a later analysis.

The PCR employed 60 Vbeta primers together with 13 Jbeta primers. Method: immunoSEQ multiplex PCR; TCRdb's copy keeps in-frame clones and lacks some. The table has 200,000 to 300,000 clones, around four fifths seen once; the top ten hold about 2%. The germline V and J ends were trimmed by 4 bases and 4 bases, with 14 bases remaining between them. Germline V gene lookup returns CDR1 SQVTM and CDR2 ANQGSEA. The CDR3 has 14 residues. For this clone: Its target is not known.

The material sequenced was PBMCs. This receptor was obtained from a woman between 40 and 50 years old in good health and CMV-seropositive. J is TRBJ2-1 and V is TRBV29-1, with D possibly being TRBD2 (5 bases). The CDR3 DNA is TGCAGCGTTGTGGGCGGAGGACCATACAATGAGCAGTTCTTC. This codes for CSVVGGGPYNEQFF.